This T cell receptor (beta chain) was recorded in a study of blood T cells in healthy people across ages. Whole-study context: Through template switching, about one barcoded beta molecule was captured per two T cells, as measured in model experiments.

Germline V gene sequence: CDR1 SQVTM, CDR2 ANQGSEA. J gave up 3 bases and V 4 bases, and 0 bases lay outside the gene matches. The CDR3 covers 12 residues. The use of a sample-barcoded 5' primer and a J-beta primer mix characterized a second PCR of roughly 6 to 11 cycles. TCRdb itself ran the 5' RACE reads through MiXCR, one entry per CDR3 protein. The sample carries approximately 960,000 distinct CDR3 sequences, 25% to 35% recorded once. This clonotype was picked up many times. This sample also belongs to another study, concerning T cells of mothers and their children.

This chain joins TRBV29-1 and TRBJ2-3; 8 bases align to TRBD1. Sequenced sample: blood. The source is a woman aged 40-49 years in good health. The CDR3 sequence: CSVGDRTDTQYF. The CDR3 nucleotides are TGCAGCGTTGGGGACAGGACAGATACGCAGTATTTT.